The 28 T cell receptor beta chains below all came from one sample that was sequenced in a study of CD8 T cells in Susac syndrome. RNA totalling about 0.5 to 1 ug underwent reverse transcription with random hexamers. TCRdb fed the immunoSEQ multiplex PCR reads into MiXCR, producing one record per CDR3 protein. The table lists 50,000 to 65,000 distinct CDR3 sequences, just over 90% of them singletons, with 0.15% to 0.2% in the top ten. Sequencing was done on a sample of CD8+ T cells from PBMCs. The receptors originated from a human donor in good health.

The table lists this clonotype with a count of one. The chain combines TRBV4-2 with TRBJ2-1; a weak D match, TRBD2 (7 bases). CDR3 length equals 16 residues. Trimming removed 0 bases at V and 10 bases at J, with 19 bases between. Germline values: CDR1 LGHNA, CDR2 YNFKEQ. CDR3 region: CASSQDSEGGGLEQFF. CDR3 coding DNA: TGTGCCAGCAGCCAAGATTCCGAGGGAGGGGGTCTCGAGCAGTTCTTC.

This clonotype was seen only a few times. The J gene is TRBJ2-7, the V gene TRBV6-1; D is uncertain. Germline CDR1 reads MNHNS; CDR2 reads SASEGT. V gave up 5 bases and J gave up 7 bases, with 15 bases separating them. The CDR3 contains 13 residues. CDR3 sequence: CASSPVLVREQYF. The CDR3 DNA sequence: TGTGCCAGCAGTCCCGTCCTAGTCAGGGAGCAGTACTTC.

Only one count was recorded for this clonotype. The chain couples TRBV7-9 to TRBJ1-1; tentative D call: TRBD1 (6 bases). From germline, CDR1 is SEHNR and CDR2 FQNEAQ (reference sequence). The V gene lost 4 bases and the J gene lost 4 bases, with 19 bases spanning the gap. The CDR3 loop spans 16 amino acids. The CDR3 DNA sequence: TGTGCCAGCAGCTCCTTCACCAGGGGTTCGGGCACTGAAGCTTTCTTT. Its protein is CASSSFTRGSGTEAFF.

V is TRBV28 and J is TRBJ2-7; D is undetermined. The germline V gene encodes CDR1 MDHEN and CDR2 SYDVKM. V gave up 1 base and J gave up 5 bases, with 6 bases separating them. The CDR3 length is 12 residues. CDR3 protein: CASSLSGHEQYF. As DNA, the CDR3 is TGTGCCAGCAGTTTATCAGGCCACGAGCAGTACTTC.

The chain carries TRBV4-3 and TRBJ2-3; a possible D gene is TRBD1 (5 bases). The CDR3 loop spans 15 amino acids. The V gene's germline CDR1 is LGHNA and CDR2 YSLEER. Trimming took 0 bases from V and 0 from J, leaving 7 bases between them. The CDR3 DNA reads as TGCGCCAGCAGCCAAGACAGGGCCAGCACAGATACGCAGTATTTT. It is translated as CASSQDRASTDTQYF.

This chain's CDR3 is CSAMGAVGVYEQYF. The CDR3 nucleotides are TGCAGTGCTATGGGGGCGGTAGGGGTATACGAGCAGTACTTC. The chain recombines TRBV20-1 with TRBJ2-7; maybe TRBD1 (6 bases). The ends were cut back, 4 bases at V and 4 bases at J, with 17 bases in the middle. Per the germline V gene, CDR1 is DFQATT and CDR2 is SNEGSKA (reference sequence). This CDR3 spans 14 amino acids.

This clonotype appeared a single time. The J gene is TRBJ1-1, the V gene TRBV4-3; a possible D gene is TRBD1 (6 bases). Germline V gene sequence: CDR1 LGHNA, CDR2 YSLEER. V dropped 0 bases and J dropped 2 bases, with 16 bases sitting between them. The CDR3 covers 17 residues. CDR3: CASSQDRGRGGNTEAFF. The CDR3 DNA reads as TGCGCCAGCAGCCAAGATAGGGGGAGGGGAGGTAACACTGAAGCTTTCTTT.

This clonotype occurred a few times. The chain couples TRBV20-1 to TRBJ2-7; TRBD1 matches at 10 bases. The ends lost 5 bases at V and 0 bases at J; junction bases unmatched: 7. This CDR3 has 15 residues. The germline V gene encodes CDR1 DFQATT and CDR2 SNEGSKA (reference sequence). The CDR3 DNA reads TGCAGTGCTCGGGACAGGGGACCCAGCTCCTACGAGCAGTACTTC. Protein: CSARDRGPSSYEQYF.

This rearrangement joins TRBV4-2 to TRBJ2-7; possible D gene TRBD1, 6 bases. V dropped 0 bases and J dropped 3 bases, with 9 bases sitting between them. The CDR3 consists of 14 residues. Germline CDR1 and CDR2: LGHNA and YNFKEQ. DNA of the CDR3: TGTGCCAGCAGCCAAGAGCAGGGGAGCTACGAGCAGTACTTC. Residues: CASSQEQGSYEQYF.

V usage is TRBV20-1 and J usage is TRBJ1-6; TRBD1 aligns across 10 bases. The V segment lost 0 bases and the J segment 1 base; nucleotides outside the gene matches: 6. Germline loops: CDR1 DFQATT, CDR2 SNEGSKA (reference sequence). CDR3 length: 18 residues. CDR3 nucleotides: TGCAGTGCTAGAGACCCCGGACAGGGGGGATCCTATAATTCACCCCTCCACTTT. It specifies CSARDPGQGGSYNSPLHF.

The chain is built from TRBV9 and TRBJ2-4, with 8 bases fitting TRBD1. Germline CDR1 SGDLS, CDR2 YYNGEE. The CDR3 covers 14 residues. The J segment lost 8 bases and the V segment lost 0 bases, leaving 4 bases of the junction unmatched. The chain's CDR3 is CASSVVETGDIQYF. CDR3 DNA sequence: TGTGCCAGCAGCGTAGTCGAGACAGGGGACATTCAGTACTTC.

The V and J genes are TRBV4-1 and TRBJ2-7; D could derive from TRBD1 or TRBD2 (6 bases each). V lost 4 bases and J 5 bases, leaving 18 bases between the germline ends. The CDR3 spans 15 residues. Germline loops: CDR1 MGHRA, CDR2 YSYEKL. CDR3 amino acids: CASSPFAGQSDEQYF. Written as DNA, the CDR3 is TGCGCCAGCAGCCCCTTCGCGGGACAATCAGACGAGCAGTACTTC.

CDR3 amino acids: CASRGDTQYF. The DNA for the CDR3 is TGTGCCAGCAGGGGGGATACGCAGTATTTT. V usage is TRBV6-2 or TRBV6-3 and J usage is TRBJ2-3; D is ambiguous. Germline lookup yields CDR1 MNHEY and CDR2 SVGEGT. Trimming removed 6 bases from V and 6 bases from J, with 4 bases in between. This CDR3 is 10 amino acids long.

The chain recombines TRBV9 with TRBJ1-1; weak D call: TRBD1 (6 bases). Per germline, CDR1 SGDLS and CDR2 YYNGEE. Trimming took 2 bases from V and 4 from J, leaving 12 bases between them. The CDR3 runs 14 residues. DNA of the CDR3: TGTGCCAGCAGCGTTGGCAAGGGGGGCACTGAAGCTTTCTTT. Amino acid sequence: CASSVGKGGTEAFF.

This chain uses TRBV7-2 with TRBJ2-7; D might be TRBD1 or TRBD2, each matching 5 bases. This CDR3 region has 19 residues. V lost 5 bases to trimming and J lost 1 base, with 27 bases between them. The germline V gene has CDR1 SGHTA and CDR2 FQGNSA. The chain's CDR3 is CASSPPFGWWYWGSYEQYF. The DNA for the CDR3 is TGTGCCAGCAGCCCCCCTTTTGGATGGTGGTATTGGGGGTCCTACGAGCAGTACTTC.

V and J are TRBV5-1 and TRBJ1-5, with unresolved D. Per germline, CDR1 SGHRS and CDR2 YFSETQ. The CDR3 totals 14 residues. V shed 0 bases and J shed 4 bases, with 8 bases lying between them. Here the CDR3 DNA reads TGCGCCAGCAGCTTGGCCGGTGAAAATCAGCCCCAGCATTTT. It encodes CASSLAGENQPQHF.

The gene calls are TRBV7-9 and TRBJ1-1; 8 bases map to TRBD1. The V gene end was trimmed by 4 bases and the J gene end by 2 bases; junction bases not matched to a gene: 6. Germline assignment: CDR1 SEHNR and CDR2 FQNEAQ (reference sequence). CDR3 length: 15 residues. Here the CDR3 reads CASSSTGQGNTEAFF. As DNA, the CDR3 is TGTGCCAGCAGCTCCACCGGACAGGGTAACACTGAAGCTTTCTTT.

The chain is built from TRBV28 and TRBJ2-4; TRBD2 matches at 7 bases. This CDR3 spans 16 amino acids. Trimming took 6 bases from V and 8 from J; bases not matched to a gene: 16. Germline assignment: CDR1 MDHEN and CDR2 SYDVKM. The CDR3 sequence is CASSPQRGEVKYIQYF. The CDR3 DNA is TGTGCCAGCAGCCCCCAACGGGGGGAGGTTAAGTACATTCAGTACTTC.

V gene TRBV7-8 combines with J gene TRBJ2-1, with a tentative D call TRBD2 (6 bases). Trimming removed 6 bases from V and 11 bases from J, with 11 bases in between. The germline V gene has CDR1 SGHVS and CDR2 FQNEAQ. The CDR3 covers 11 residues. CDR3 protein: CASSWGLQQFF. The CDR3 DNA is TGTGCCAGCAGTTGGGGACTTCAGCAGTTCTTC.

The chain recombines TRBV2 with TRBJ2-1; 12 bases agree with TRBD2. The V and J ends lost 6 bases and 7 bases, in that order; junction bases with no gene match: 10. Looked up from germline, CDR1 is SNHLY and CDR2 is FYNNEI. This CDR3 region has 16 residues. CDR3 DNA: TGTGCCAGCAGGGCCTCTAGCGGGGGGGCCTTGAATGAGCAGTTCTTC. This codes for CASRASSGGALNEQFF.

The chain has TRBV9 and TRBJ2-3; D not resolved. Per germline, CDR1 SGDLS and CDR2 YYNGEE. The CDR3 extends over 12 amino acids. The ends were cut back, 3 bases at V and 3 bases at J, with 5 bases in the middle. The CDR3 spells CASSGITDTQYF. In DNA, the CDR3 is TGTGCCAGCAGCGGGATAACAGATACGCAGTATTTT.

This sequence joins TRBV3-1 and TRBJ2-5; the D is unclear. CDR3 length: 15 amino acids. V lost 4 bases and J 2 bases, leaving 14 bases between the germline ends. Germline assignment: CDR1 LGHDT and CDR2 YNNKEL (reference sequence). The DNA for the CDR3 is TGTGCCAGCAGCCCCTCGGCCCAGCTGCAAGAGACCCAGTACTTC. It yields the protein CASSPSAQLQETQYF.

The chain is built from TRBV4-1 and TRBJ2-4, with D unclear. The CDR3 consists of 15 residues. V shed 4 bases and J shed 8 bases, with 18 bases lying between them. CDR1 is MGHRA, CDR2 YSYEKL, per germline. The chain's CDR3 is CASSRIVGLGDIQYF. In nucleotides, the CDR3 is TGCGCCAGCAGCCGGATAGTTGGGCTTGGTGACATTCAGTACTTC.

V usage is TRBV27 and J usage is TRBJ2-7, with D uncertain. The CDR3 covers 11 residues. Germline V CDR1 and CDR2: MNHEY, SMNVEV (reference sequence). V shed 4 bases and J shed 2 bases, with 3 bases lying between them. CDR3 sequence reads: CASSSAYEQYF. CDR3 nucleotide sequence: TGTGCCAGCAGTTCTGCCTACGAGCAGTACTTC.

The chain uses TRBV20-1 and TRBJ2-7, with D maybe TRBD1 (6 bases). This CDR3 has 14 amino acids. CDR1 and CDR2 from the germline V gene are DFQATT and SNEGSKA (reference sequence). Trimming took 4 bases from V and 2 from J, leaving 15 bases between them. CDR3 region: CSATFRQATYEQYF. The CDR3 DNA reads TGCAGTGCTACCTTCAGACAGGCCACCTACGAGCAGTACTTC.

J is TRBJ2-4 and V is TRBV29-1; D may be TRBD1 (6 bases). This CDR3 spans 16 amino acids. The germline gives CDR1 SQVTM, CDR2 ANQGSEA. V lost 4 bases, J lost 0 bases, and 16 bases lay in between. The CDR3 DNA is TGCAGCGTTGTCGGTGGGACAAAGATAGCCAAAAACATTCAGTACTTC. Its protein is CSVVGGTKIAKNIQYF.

This rearrangement joins TRBV12-5 to TRBJ2-1; D is possibly TRBD1 or TRBD2 (5 bases each). Germline V lookup: CDR1 LGHNT, CDR2 FRNRAP. CDR3 length: 13 residues. Trimming stripped 1 base from V and 7 bases from J, with 8 bases between. The CDR3 nucleotides read TGTGCTAGTGGTTTGGGGGGACCAAATGAGCAGTTCTTC. Translation gives CASGLGGPNEQFF.

This clonotype was counted once. The chain carries TRBV29-1 and TRBJ2-7, with a weak D call TRBD1 (5 bases). Deletions cut 1 base from V and 1 base from J, with 8 bases between. CDR1 is SQVTM and CDR2 is ANQGSEA in the germline V gene. The CDR3 has 13 amino acids. CDR3 DNA: TGCAGCGTTGAAGTGGACACTTCCTACGAGCAGTACTTC. It translates to CSVEVDTSYEQYF.